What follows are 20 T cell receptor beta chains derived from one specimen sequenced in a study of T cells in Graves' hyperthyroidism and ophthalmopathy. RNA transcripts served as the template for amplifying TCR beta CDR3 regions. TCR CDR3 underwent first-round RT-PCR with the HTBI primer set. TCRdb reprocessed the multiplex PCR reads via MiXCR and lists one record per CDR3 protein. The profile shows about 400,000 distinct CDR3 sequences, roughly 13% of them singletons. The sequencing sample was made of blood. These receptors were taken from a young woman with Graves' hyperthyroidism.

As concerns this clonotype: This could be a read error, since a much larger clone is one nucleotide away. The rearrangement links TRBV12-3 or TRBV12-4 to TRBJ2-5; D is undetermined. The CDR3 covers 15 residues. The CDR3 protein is CASGLNFPRVETQYF. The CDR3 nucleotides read TGTGCCAGCGGTTTAAATTTTCCTAGGGTGGAGACCCAGTACTTC.

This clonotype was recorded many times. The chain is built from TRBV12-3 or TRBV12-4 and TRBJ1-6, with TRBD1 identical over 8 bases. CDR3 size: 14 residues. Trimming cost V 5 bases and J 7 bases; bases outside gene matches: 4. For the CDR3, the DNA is TGTGCCAGCAGTGGGACAGGCAGAAATTCACCCCTCCACTTT. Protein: CASSGTGRNSPLHF.

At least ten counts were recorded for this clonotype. CDR3 protein: CASSATRTGIHEQYF. The CDR3 region has the DNA TGTGCCAGCAGTGCAACTCGGACAGGCATCCACGAGCAGTACTTC. V gene TRBV6-1 combines with J gene TRBJ2-7, with TRBD1 identical over 7 bases. With V trimmed by 4 bases and J by 5 bases, 11 bases remained unmatched. The V gene's germline CDR1 is MNHNS and CDR2 SASEGT. The CDR3 has 15 amino acids.

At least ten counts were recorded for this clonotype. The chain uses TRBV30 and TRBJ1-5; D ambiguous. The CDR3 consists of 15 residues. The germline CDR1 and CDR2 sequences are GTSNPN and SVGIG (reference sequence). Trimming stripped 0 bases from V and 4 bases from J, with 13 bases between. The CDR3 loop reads CAWSVLGQVNQPQHF. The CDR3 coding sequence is TGTGCCTGGAGTGTACTCGGTCAGGTGAATCAGCCCCAGCATTTT.

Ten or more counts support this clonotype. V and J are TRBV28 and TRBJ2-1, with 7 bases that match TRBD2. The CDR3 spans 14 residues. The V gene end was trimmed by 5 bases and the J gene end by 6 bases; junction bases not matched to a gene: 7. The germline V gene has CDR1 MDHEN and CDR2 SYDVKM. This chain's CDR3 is CASSPPREPNEQFF. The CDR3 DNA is TGTGCCAGCAGTCCCCCGCGGGAGCCCAATGAGCAGTTCTTC.

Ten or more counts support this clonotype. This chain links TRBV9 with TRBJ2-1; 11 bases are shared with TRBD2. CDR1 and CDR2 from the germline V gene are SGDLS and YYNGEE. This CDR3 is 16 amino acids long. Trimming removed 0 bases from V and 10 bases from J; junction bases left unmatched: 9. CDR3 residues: CASSVDGTSGRREQFF. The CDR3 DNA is TGTGCCAGCAGCGTAGATGGGACTAGCGGCCGTAGGGAGCAGTTCTTC.

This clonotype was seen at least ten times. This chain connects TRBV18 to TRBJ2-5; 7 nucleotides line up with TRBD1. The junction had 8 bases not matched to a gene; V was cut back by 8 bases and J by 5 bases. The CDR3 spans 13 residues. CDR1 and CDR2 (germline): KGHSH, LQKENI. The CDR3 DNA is TGTGCCAGCAGCCCGACAGGGTTGGAGACCCAGTACTTC. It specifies CASSPTGLETQYF.

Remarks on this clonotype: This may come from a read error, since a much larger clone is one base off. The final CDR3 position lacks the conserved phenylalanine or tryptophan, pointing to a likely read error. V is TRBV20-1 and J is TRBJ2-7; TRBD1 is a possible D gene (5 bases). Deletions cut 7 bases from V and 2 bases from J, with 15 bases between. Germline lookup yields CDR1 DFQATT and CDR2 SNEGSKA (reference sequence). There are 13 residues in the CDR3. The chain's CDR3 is CSVRSTATYEQYL. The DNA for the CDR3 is TGCAGTGTAAGATCGACAGCCACCTACGAGCAGTACCTC.

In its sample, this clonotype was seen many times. CDR3 DNA sequence: TGCAGTGCGAACTTCCGAACTAGCGGGACCCGACCAAGCACAGATACGCAGTATTTT. This encodes CSANFRTSGTRPSTDTQYF. The V gene is TRBV20-1, the J gene TRBJ2-3; 10 nucleotides agree with TRBD2. The CDR3 sequence is 19 residues long. Losses at the gene ends were 6 bases for V and 0 bases for J; bases not matched to a gene: 18. Germline V CDR1 and CDR2: DFQATT, SNEGSKA (reference sequence).

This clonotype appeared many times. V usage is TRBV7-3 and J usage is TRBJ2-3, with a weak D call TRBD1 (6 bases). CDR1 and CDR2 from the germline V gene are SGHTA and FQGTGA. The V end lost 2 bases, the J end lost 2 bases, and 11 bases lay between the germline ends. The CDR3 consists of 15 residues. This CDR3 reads CASSLGQHDTDTQYF. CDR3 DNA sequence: TGTGCCAGCAGCTTAGGACAGCACGACACAGATACGCAGTATTTT.

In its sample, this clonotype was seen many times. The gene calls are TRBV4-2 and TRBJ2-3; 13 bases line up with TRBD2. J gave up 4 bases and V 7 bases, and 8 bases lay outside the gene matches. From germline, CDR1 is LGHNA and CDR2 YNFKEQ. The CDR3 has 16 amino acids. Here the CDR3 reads CASTTELAGGPDTQYF. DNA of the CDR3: TGTGCCAGCACCACTGAACTAGCGGGAGGGCCAGATACGCAGTATTTT.

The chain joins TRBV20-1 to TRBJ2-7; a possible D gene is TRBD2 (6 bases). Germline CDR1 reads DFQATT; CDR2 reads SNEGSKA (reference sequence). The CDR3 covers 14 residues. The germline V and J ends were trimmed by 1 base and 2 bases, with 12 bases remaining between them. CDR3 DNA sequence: TGCAGTGCTAGAGTAGGAGGGGTACCCTACGAGCAGTACTTC. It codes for CSARVGGVPYEQYF.

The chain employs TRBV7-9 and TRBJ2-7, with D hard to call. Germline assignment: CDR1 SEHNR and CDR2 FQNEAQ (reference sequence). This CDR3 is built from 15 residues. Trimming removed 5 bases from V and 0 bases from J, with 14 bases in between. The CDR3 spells CASSSMADYSYEQYF. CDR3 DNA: TGTGCCAGCAGCAGTATGGCGGATTACTCCTACGAGCAGTACTTC.

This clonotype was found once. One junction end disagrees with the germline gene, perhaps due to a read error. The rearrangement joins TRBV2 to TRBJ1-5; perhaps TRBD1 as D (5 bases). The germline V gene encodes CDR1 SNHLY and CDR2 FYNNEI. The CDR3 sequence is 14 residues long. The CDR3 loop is CAGRLAGVGQPQHF. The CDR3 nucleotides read TGTGCCGGCAGACTTGCGGGGGTAGGTCAGCCCCAGCATTTT.

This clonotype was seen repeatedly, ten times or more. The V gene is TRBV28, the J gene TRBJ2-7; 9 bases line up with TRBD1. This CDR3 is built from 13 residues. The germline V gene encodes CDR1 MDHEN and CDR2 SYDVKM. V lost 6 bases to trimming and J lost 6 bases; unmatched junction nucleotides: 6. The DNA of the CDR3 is TGTGCCAGCAGGGGGACAGGGTTGACCGAGCAGTACTTC. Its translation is CASRGTGLTEQYF.

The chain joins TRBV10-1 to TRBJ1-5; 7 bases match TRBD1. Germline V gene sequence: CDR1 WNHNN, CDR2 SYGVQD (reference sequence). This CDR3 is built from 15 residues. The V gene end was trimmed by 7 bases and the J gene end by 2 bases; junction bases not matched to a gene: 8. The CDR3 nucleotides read TGCGCCAGCAATACAGGGGCAGACGGCAATCAGCCCCAGCATTTT. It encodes CASNTGADGNQPQHF.

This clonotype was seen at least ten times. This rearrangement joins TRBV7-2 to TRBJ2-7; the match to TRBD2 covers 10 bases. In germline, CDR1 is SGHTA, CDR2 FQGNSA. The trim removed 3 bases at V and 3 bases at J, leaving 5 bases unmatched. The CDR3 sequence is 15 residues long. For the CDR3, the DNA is TGTGCCAGCAGCTTCCGGACTAGCGGTGACTACGAGCAGTACTTC. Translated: CASSFRTSGDYEQYF. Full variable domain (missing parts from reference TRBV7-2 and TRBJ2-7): GAGVSQSPSNKVTEKGKDVELRCDPISGHTALYWYRQSLGQGLEFLIYFQGNSAPDKSGLPSDRFSAERTGGSVSTLTIQRTQQEDSAVYLCASSFRTSGDYEQYFGPGTRLTVT.

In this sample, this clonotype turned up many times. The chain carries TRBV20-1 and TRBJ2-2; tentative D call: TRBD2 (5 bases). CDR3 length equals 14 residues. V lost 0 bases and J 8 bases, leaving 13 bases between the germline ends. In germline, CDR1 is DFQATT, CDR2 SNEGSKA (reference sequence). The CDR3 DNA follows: TGCAGTGCTAGAGATCTGGCCTCGGGGGGGGAGCTGTTTTTT. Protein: CSARDLASGGELFF.

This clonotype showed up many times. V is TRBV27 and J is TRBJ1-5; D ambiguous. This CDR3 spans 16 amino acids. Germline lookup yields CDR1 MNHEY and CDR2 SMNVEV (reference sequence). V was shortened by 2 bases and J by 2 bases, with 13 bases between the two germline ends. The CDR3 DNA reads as TGTGCCAGCAGTTTAAATCCCGACGGCGGCAATCAGCCCCAGCATTTT. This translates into CASSLNPDGGNQPQHF.

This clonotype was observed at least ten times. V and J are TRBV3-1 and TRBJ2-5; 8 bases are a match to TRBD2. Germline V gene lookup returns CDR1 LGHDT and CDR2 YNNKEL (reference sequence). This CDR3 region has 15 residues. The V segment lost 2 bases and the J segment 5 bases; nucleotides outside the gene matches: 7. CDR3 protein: CASSQPSGRRETQYF. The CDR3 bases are TGTGCCAGCAGCCAACCCAGCGGGAGAAGGGAGACCCAGTACTTC.